The entry that follows covers one TCR beta chain sequence. The antigen remains undetermined. This entry is derived from a study of chemoradiotherapy in HPV16-positive cancers. Whole-study findings and limits: Non-HPV-specific T cells did not expand in tumors during treatment, whereas candidate HPV-specific clones and E7-related motifs did. HPV-responsive T-cell expansion during chemoradiotherapy was linked to improved recurrence-free survival in HPV16-positive patients.

Data came from immunoSEQ multiplex PCR; TCRdb stores just in-frame clones and leaves some out. Of about 22,000 clones listed, around 78% are singletons. Germline CDR1 SEHNR, CDR2 FQNEAQ (reference sequence). The CDR3 length is 15 residues. Losses at the gene ends were 5 bases for V and 7 bases for J; bases not matched to a gene: 9. Over chemoradiotherapy, repertoires were sampled more than once. V and J are TRBV7-9 and TRBJ2-1, with 9 bases identical to TRBD2. This receptor was identified in a human donor with HPV-associated anogenital cancer. This material was collected from a patient who underwent chemoradiotherapy. The CDR3 DNA reads as TGTGCCAGCAGCCCCCCGGGTAGCGGGAGAAATGAGCAGTTCTTC. This encodes CASSPPGSGRNEQFF.